This T cell receptor beta chain came from a study of beta chain features in type 1 diabetes. Study in general: Similarity in age, gender and cell yields was seen between patients and healthy donors. Examination of sorted cells across all samples involved 100 million or so cells.

General study points: Compared with healthy donors, patients appeared to share more similar naive, central memory and regulatory TCRB repertoires. VDJ junctions from type 1 diabetes patients carried fewer insertions and larger deletions.

In this sample, this clone turned up a few times. Antigen unknown. Expressed TCRB transcripts were sequenced because the entire RNA isolate underwent reverse transcription. Clones were read by immunoSEQ multiplex PCR, and TCRdb kept only the in-frame ones, dropping some. The sample has fewer than 900,000 clones, roughly 16% seen once. This sequence originates from a woman younger than 30 in good health. Sequencing was performed on naive CD4+ T cells from blood.

In DNA, the CDR3 is TGTGCCAGCAGTCGATGGACAGGTATTCAAGAGACCCAGTACTTC. The encoded protein is CASSRWTGIQETQYF. The chain links TRBV14 to TRBJ2-5; 7 nucleotides agree with TRBD1. The CDR3 spans 15 residues. Unmatched junction bases numbered 9, after V lost 6 bases and J lost 2 bases. Germline V gene data show CDR1 as SGHDN and CDR2 as FVKESK.